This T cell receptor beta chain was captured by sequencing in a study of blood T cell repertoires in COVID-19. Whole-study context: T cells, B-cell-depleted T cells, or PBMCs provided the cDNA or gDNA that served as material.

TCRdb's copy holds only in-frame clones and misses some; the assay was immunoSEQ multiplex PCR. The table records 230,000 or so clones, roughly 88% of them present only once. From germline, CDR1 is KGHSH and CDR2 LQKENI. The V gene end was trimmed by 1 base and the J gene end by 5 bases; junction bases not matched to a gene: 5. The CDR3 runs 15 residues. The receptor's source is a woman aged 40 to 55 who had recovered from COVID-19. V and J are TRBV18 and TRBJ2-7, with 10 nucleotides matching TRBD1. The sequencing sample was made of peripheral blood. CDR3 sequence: CASSPQATGGHEQYF. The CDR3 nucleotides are TGTGCCAGCTCACCACAGGCGACAGGGGGCCACGAGCAGTACTTC.